These 26 T cell receptor beta chains came from one sample sequenced in a study of cytomegalovirus exposure and HLA in healthy donors. PCR employed 60 Vbeta and 13 Jbeta primers. The table came from immunoSEQ multiplex PCR; TCRdb's copy has only in-frame clones and leaves some out. The data contain around 150,000 clones, roughly 79% of them seen just once; the ten biggest clones take up 1.4% to 1.5%. Sample: PBMCs. The source is a man aged 25 to 40 in good health and CMV-seropositive.

The chain is built from TRBV10-3 and TRBJ2-6; 8 bases map to TRBD1. There are 17 residues in the CDR3. V lost 4 bases and J lost 0; bases outside the gene matches: 5. Looked up from germline, CDR1 is ENHRY and CDR2 is SYGVKD. The CDR3 region has the DNA TGTGCCATCAGTGGTGGGACAGGAAGCTCTGGGGCCAACGTCCTGACTTTC. Translation: CAISGGTGSSGANVLTF.

The V call is TRBV15, the J call TRBJ1-5; 8 positions match TRBD1. CDR1 and CDR2 (germline): LNHNV, YYDKDF (reference sequence). CDR3 length equals 14 residues. V trimming: 6 bases; J trimming: 4 bases; junction bases outside the gene matches: 5. The CDR3, as DNA: TGTGCCACCAGAGCCGACAGGGGTAATCAGCCCCAGCATTTT. It is translated as CATRADRGNQPQHF.

This chain uses TRBV7-9 with TRBJ2-7; TRBD1 agrees at 8 bases. The CDR3 contains 16 residues. After removal of 3 bases from V and 0 bases from J, the junction contained 7 bases not matched to a gene. From germline, CDR1 is SEHNR and CDR2 FQNEAQ (reference sequence). The CDR3 DNA sequence: TGTGCCAGCAGCTTTCCTCCAGGGGGCGCCTCCTACGAGCAGTACTTC. Amino acid sequence: CASSFPPGGASYEQYF.

The chain uses TRBV29-1 and TRBJ2-1; D may be TRBD2 (6 bases). CDR3 size: 12 residues. Trimming pared 0 bases from V and 13 bases from J, leaving 13 bases between. Germline V gives CDR1 SQVTM, CDR2 ANQGSEA. CDR3 protein: CSVEDQGGLQFF. The CDR3 DNA sequence: TGCAGCGTTGAAGATCAGGGAGGCCTCCAGTTCTTC.

The table lists this clone with a few counts. The chain carries TRBV19 and TRBJ1-2; the D is unclear. The length of the CDR3 is 12 residues. Trimming shortened V by 5 bases and J by 5 bases, and 9 bases separated the two germline ends. CDR1 LNHDA and CDR2 SQIVND come from the germline V gene (reference sequence). In nucleotides, the CDR3 is TGTGCCAGTAGTCCCCAGGAATATGGCTACACCTTC. It encodes CASSPQEYGYTF.

With regard to this clone: This sample also contains other DNA sequences that code for the same CDR3. The V and J genes are TRBV28 and TRBJ2-7; tentatively, D is TRBD1 (6 bases). V dropped 1 base and J dropped 4 bases, with 8 bases sitting between them. The germline gives CDR1 MDHEN, CDR2 SYDVKM. There are 13 residues in the CDR3. This CDR3 reads CASSLSDRYEQYF. The CDR3 DNA is TGTGCCAGCAGTTTATCCGACAGGTACGAGCAGTACTTC.

This clone came up a few times. The chain recombines TRBV28 with TRBJ1-1, with unresolved D. V dropped 7 bases and J dropped 10 bases, with 13 bases sitting between them. The CDR3 contains 11 residues. Germline assignment: CDR1 MDHEN and CDR2 SYDVKM. The CDR3: CASNLGKGAFF. CDR3 bases: TGTGCCAGCAACCTGGGCAAAGGAGCTTTCTTT.

This clone was seen once. This rearrangement joins TRBV6-1 to TRBJ2-5; 9 positions agree with TRBD1. The CDR3 has 14 amino acids. The germline CDR1 and CDR2 sequences are MNHNS and SASEGT. The V segment lost 7 bases and the J segment 2 bases; nucleotides outside the gene matches: 5. The CDR3 loop reads CASTTGGPQETQYF. Written as DNA, the CDR3 is TGTGCCAGCACCACAGGGGGCCCTCAAGAGACCCAGTACTTC.

V gene TRBV29-1 combines with J gene TRBJ2-3; 7 bases line up with TRBD2. J was trimmed by 10 bases and V by 2 bases; bases with no gene match: 12. The CDR3 runs 14 residues. Germline V gene lookup returns CDR1 SQVTM and CDR2 ANQGSEA. The DNA of the CDR3 is TGCAGCGTTGAAAATCTCGCGGGAGCAGGTTCGCAGTATTTT. Protein sequence: CSVENLAGAGSQYF.

The gene calls are TRBV18 and TRBJ2-6; 8 bases align to TRBD2. There are 17 residues in the CDR3. Germline lookup yields CDR1 KGHSH and CDR2 LQKENI. The V segment lost 0 bases and the J segment 0 bases; nucleotides outside the gene matches: 1. The CDR3 DNA sequence: TGTGCCAGCTCACCACCGGGACTAGGCTCTGGGGCCAACGTCCTGACTTTC. Its translation: CASSPPGLGSGANVLTF.

This chain links TRBV18 with TRBJ1-4; 8 bases are shared with TRBD1. V shed 6 bases and J 0 bases; nucleotides not matched to a gene: 6. This CDR3 comprises 16 residues. Germline CDR1 KGHSH, CDR2 LQKENI. The CDR3 DNA sequence: TGTGCCAGCTCTTCGGGACAGGCTACAACTAATGAAAAACTGTTTTTT. Translating it yields CASSSGQATTNEKLFF. The whole variable domain, remainder taken from reference TRBV18 and TRBJ1-4, is NAGVMQNPRHLVRRRGQEARLRCSPMKGHSHVYWYRQLPEEGLKFMVYLQKENIIDESGMPKERFSAEFPKEGPSILRIQQVVRGDSAAYFCASSSGQATTNEKLFFGSGTQLSVL.

The V call is TRBV9, the J call TRBJ2-7; 7 bases fit TRBD2. J was trimmed by 5 bases and V by 3 bases; bases with no gene match: 8. Germline values: CDR1 SGDLS, CDR2 YYNGEE. CDR3 length equals 14 residues. The CDR3 sequence: CASSGQAGVDEQYF. CDR3 sequence (DNA): TGTGCCAGCAGCGGTCAGGCGGGAGTAGACGAGCAGTACTTC.

This clone was seen only a few times. The chain uses TRBV4-1 and TRBJ1-1, with D perhaps matching TRBD1 (6 bases). Germline assignment: CDR1 MGHRA and CDR2 YSYEKL. The CDR3 loop spans 14 amino acids. Between the trimmed V and J ends, which lost 2 bases and 7 bases, there was a span of 14 bases. CDR3 coding DNA: TGCGCCAGCAGCCAATCTGGGGGGGCTGGTGAAGCTTTCTTT. Its protein is CASSQSGGAGEAFF.

The chain uses TRBV19 and TRBJ2-6; 9 bases fit TRBD1. The trim removed 3 bases at V and 0 bases at J, leaving 3 bases unmatched. Looked up from germline, CDR1 is LNHDA and CDR2 is SQIVND (reference sequence). The CDR3 covers 17 residues. DNA for the CDR3: TGTGCCAGTAGTATCAGGACAGGGGTCTCTGGGGCCAACGTCCTGACTTTC. The encoded protein is CASSIRTGVSGANVLTF.

J is TRBJ1-5 and V is TRBV5-8; 11 nucleotides line up with TRBD1. The CDR3 is 15 amino acids. CDR1 SGHTS and CDR2 YDEGEE come from the germline V gene. The V and J ends lost 4 bases and 4 bases, in that order; junction bases with no gene match: 4. This CDR3 is CASSVGQGGNQPQHF. The CDR3 region has the DNA TGTGCCAGCAGCGTGGGACAGGGGGGAAATCAGCCCCAGCATTTT. Based on the CDR3 plus reference TRBV5-8 and TRBJ1-5, the full variable domain is EAGVTQSPTHLIKTRGQQATLRCSPISGHTSVYWYQQALGLGLQFLLWYDEGEERNRGNFPPRFSGRQFPNYSSELNVNALELEDSALYLCASSVGQGGNQPQHFGDGTRLSIL.

V and J are TRBV13 and TRBJ1-3; perhaps TRBD1 as D (5 bases). The CDR3 consists of 13 residues. V was pared by 7 bases and J by 8 bases, with 15 bases between. The germline V gene encodes CDR1 PRHDT and CDR2 FYEKMQ (reference sequence). CDR3 bases: TGTGCCAGCAAACCGGAGGGGAGGGACACCATATATTTT. This gives the protein CASKPEGRDTIYF.

The chain carries TRBV10-3 and TRBJ2-3; 7 positions match TRBD1. Germline values: CDR1 ENHRY, CDR2 SYGVKD. After removal of 6 bases from V and 3 bases from J, the junction contained 3 bases not matched to a gene. The CDR3 is 13 residues long. CDR3 DNA: TGTGCCATCAGCCGACAGGGAACAGATACGCAGTATTTT. This encodes CAISRQGTDTQYF.

This chain uses TRBV19 with TRBJ2-3; D is perhaps TRBD1 (6 bases). V lost 7 bases and J 1 base, leaving 12 bases between the germline ends. CDR1 and CDR2 from the germline V gene are LNHDA and SQIVND (reference sequence). The CDR3 has 14 residues. The CDR3 sequence: CASKVQGGTDTQYF. The DNA of the CDR3 is TGTGCCAGTAAGGTACAGGGTGGCACAGATACGCAGTATTTT.

This clone was counted between two and nine times. This chain uses TRBV6-5 with TRBJ2-2, with TRBD1 identical over 10 bases. The CDR3 is 15 residues long. V trimming: 6 bases; J trimming: 6 bases; junction bases outside the gene matches: 7. The germline V gene has CDR1 MNHEY and CDR2 SVGAGI. CDR3 DNA: TGTGCCAGCAGGAGAGGGACAGGGGTAGCCGGGGAGCTGTTTTTT. This translates into CASRRGTGVAGELFF.

This chain joins TRBV4-1 and TRBJ1-5; a possible D gene is TRBD1 (6 bases). Germline V gene lookup returns CDR1 MGHRA and CDR2 YSYEKL. This CDR3 has 19 amino acids. V gave up 1 base and J gave up 0 bases, with 19 bases separating them. The CDR3 coding sequence is TGCGCCAGCAGCCAAGCGTTGGCAGGGGTCCCTTATAGCAATCAGCCCCAGCATTTT. Amino acid sequence: CASSQALAGVPYSNQPQHF.

V is TRBV7-2 and J is TRBJ2-5, with 7 bases identical to TRBD1. J was trimmed by 0 bases and V by 5 bases; bases with no gene match: 6. CDR1 SGHTA and CDR2 FQGNSA come from the germline V gene. The CDR3 is 15 residues long. This CDR3 is CASSPGTANQETQYF. The CDR3 region has the DNA TGTGCCAGCAGCCCGGGGACAGCCAACCAAGAGACCCAGTACTTC.

This clone was seen a single time. This rearrangement joins TRBV6-1 to TRBJ2-2; 9 bases align to TRBD1. With 8 bases clipped from V and 9 bases from J, the junction kept 13 bases outside the gene matches. The CDR3 loop spans 15 amino acids. CDR1 and CDR2 from the germline V gene are MNHNS and SASEGT. The CDR3: CASVQSRDRVRELFF. DNA for the CDR3: TGTGCCAGCGTCCAATCCCGGGACAGGGTGAGGGAGCTGTTTTTT.

This chain links TRBV7-8 with TRBJ2-5; possible D gene TRBD1, 5 bases. Per the germline V gene, CDR1 is SGHVS and CDR2 is FQNEAQ. CDR3 length: 14 residues. The V and J ends lost 6 bases and 5 bases respectively, with 16 bases between them. The CDR3 sequence is CASSPPRGHETQYF. The CDR3 DNA reads TGTGCCAGCAGTCCCCCAAGAGGACATGAGACCCAGTACTTC.

The rearrangement joins TRBV2 to TRBJ2-7; 10 bases match TRBD2. V shed 4 bases and J 4 bases; nucleotides not matched to a gene: 4. The CDR3 spans 14 residues. CDR1 and CDR2 (germline): SNHLY, FYNNEI. In DNA form, the CDR3 reads TGTGCCAGCAGTGTGGATAGCGGGAGGTACGAGCAGTACTTC. It is translated as CASSVDSGRYEQYF. Drawing the rest from reference TRBV2 and TRBJ2-7, the complete variable domain is EPEVTQTPSHQVTQMGQEVILRCVPISNHLYFYWYRQILGQKVEFLVSFYNNEISEKSEIFDDQFSVERPDGSNFTLKIRSTKLEDSAMYFCASSVDSGRYEQYFGPGTRLTVT.

The table lists this clone with a few counts. This rearrangement joins TRBV28 to TRBJ1-1; D gene unclear. The CDR3 consists of 15 residues. CDR1 and CDR2 (germline): MDHEN, SYDVKM. V dropped 4 bases and J dropped 4 bases, with 16 bases sitting between them. This CDR3 is CASSSHNGDSTEAFF. The CDR3 DNA follows: TGTGCCAGCAGTTCGCATAACGGGGATTCCACTGAAGCTTTCTTT.

This sequence joins TRBV6-7 and TRBJ2-2; the D gene is possibly TRBD1 (5 bases). Being an ORF, TRBV6-7 has a function that is uncertain. The CDR3 is 17 residues long. V gave up 1 base and J gave up 1 base, with 13 bases separating them. The DNA of the CDR3 is TGTGCCAGCAGTTACTTGAGGACACCGAAGAACACCGGGGAGCTGTTTTTT. Translating it yields CASSYLRTPKNTGELFF.